This T cell receptor (beta chain) was retrieved from a study of blood T cell repertoires in COVID-19. Study context: Symptom resolution, clearance, or two negative PCRs marked donors in Cohort 3 as recovered.

Original processing methods: Quantification of nucleated cells was approximated via reference gene primer amplification. The table came from immunoSEQ multiplex PCR; TCRdb's copy has only in-frame clones and leaves some out. V, J and clone size derive from that table, while D and trimming were established from the DNA sequence. The sample yields roughly 200,000 clones, approximately 86% seen once. V lost 6 bases and J lost 8; bases outside the gene matches: 11. Germline CDR1 LNHDA, CDR2 SQIVND (reference sequence). The CDR3 is made up of 14 amino acids. What was sequenced was PBMCs or T cells enriched from blood (not recorded which). This TCR derives from a woman aged 35 to 49 in a cohort exposed to, infected with or recovered from COVID-19 (not recorded which). The rearrangement links TRBV19 to TRBJ2-5; TRBD2 matches at 8 bases. Written as DNA, the CDR3 is TGTGCCAGTAGGTCCGCGGGGGGCTTAGAAACCCAGTACTTC. It codes for CASRSAGGLETQYF.